This TCR beta chain was sequenced in a study of a mutant IDH1 vaccine in newly diagnosed glioma (dated by TCRdb to the early 2020s). A note on the overall study: In the chemotherapy-containing groups, vaccination started alongside temozolomide cycles, whereas in patients who had radiotherapy alone it started 4-6 weeks after radiotherapy. The roughly 30 treated patients were approximately 62% male and roughly 40% female, with a mean age of roughly 42 years. Prior to enrollment, patients had been given standard therapy consisting of radiotherapy alone, temozolomide alone, or radiochemotherapy with temozolomide, with the combination given to most patients. Visit V12 was the week-35 safety follow-up and visit V13 was the week-47 end of study. Six visits were used for peripheral blood collection: V03 (baseline), V05, V07, V10, V12 and V13. For exploratory analyses, about 25 treated patients had longitudinal TCRB deep sequencing done wherever samples were available.

Points on this clone: Its antigen remains undetermined. No base-level quality is on record; no much larger clone is a single base apart.

Paper-wide results and their limitations: Changes in the top peripheral T cell clonotypes picked up by TCRB sequencing did not appear to be linked to pseudoprogression. Vaccine-induced immune responses across multiple MHC alleles were detected in about 93% of patients. PBMC samples for TCRB deep sequencing were selected based on availability. According to the authors, sample limitations meant that analyses of patient blood samples could not be reproduced.

V sheds 4 bases and J sheds 2 bases, leaving 13 bases between their ends. Spanning cysteine to phenylalanine, the CDR3 consists of 15 amino acids. Only the CDR3 region is kept as DNA, spanning 45 bases read in frame from base 1. CDR1 and CDR2 (SGHRS, YFSETQ) derive from the germline V gene. The time point tag for this specimen amounts to: week 35, safety follow-up. Each vaccine dose was 300 ug of a 20-mer mutant IDH1 peptide in Montanide, given subcutaneously with topical imiquimod. Eight vaccinations were administered to patients in weeks 1, 3, 5, 7, 11, 15, 19 and 23, corresponding to visits V03 through V10. All donors had newly diagnosed IDH1-mutant astrocytomas of WHO grade 3 or 4 that showed loss of nuclear ATRX. The samples were drawn from NOA16, a multicentre, single-arm, open-label phase I trial in Germany that tested a mutant IDH1 peptide vaccine in humans for the first time. Genomic DNA for TCRB sequencing was isolated from EDTA blood with the DNeasy Blood and Tissue Kit.

Libraries were made using the immunoSEQ multiplex PCR assay. Following the manufacturer's protocol, the hsTCRB Kit was used to amplify rearranged TCR beta chain sequences. Sequencing of TCRB libraries was carried out on an Illumina MiSeq. The source study handled its data this way. Demultiplexing, trimming and gene mapping were performed with the kit vendor's proprietary platform. TCRdb obtained this table from immuneACCESS and retained in-frame rearrangements with V and J assigned. These tables miss some clones; where compared with another copy, unresolved V genes account for less than half of the shortfall, and the remainder is unexplained. D and trimming come from the DNA, and the V and J calls and clone size come from that table. The sample records 26,000 or so clones, roughly 83% of which are singletons. The ten largest clones represent around 31% of the sample.

The sequences come from PBMCs, collected from a glioma patient whose treatment included an IDH1 peptide vaccine. The rearranged segments are TRBV5-1 and TRBJ1-5; TRBD1 is a weak D gene call, 5 bases matching. The source is a young man with glioma. The DNA sequence reads TGCGCCAGCAGCCTCTCTTCGGGGGGCAATCAGCCCCAGCATTTT. It translates to CASSLSSGGNQPQHF.